One and the same sample provided the 5 T cell receptor beta chains below, sequenced in a study of Ad26.COV2.S vaccination and SARS-CoV-2 variants (dated by TCRdb to the early 2020s). Preparation of the library involved the immunoSEQ multiplex PCR assay. TCRdb holds this immuneACCESS table with in-frame rearrangements only. Some clones are missing; in checked studies, unresolved V genes explain under half, and the rest has no known cause. This sample gives hundreds of thousands of clones in total; roughly 89% of them show up just once. The ten largest clones represent roughly 5% of the sample. Interpreted using the paper, the treatment or condition label stands for: about 20 received Ad26.COV2.S at low or high dose, single or two shots; five or six received placebo; per-sample allocation not given. For vaccine and placebo recipients, repertoires were sequenced using samples collected on day 63 after the first injection.

The sample consisted of peripheral blood, taken in a trial of Ad26.COV2.S vaccine versus placebo. The receptor source for this set is a person between 18 and 59 years old who received the Ad26.COV2.S COVID-19 vaccine or a placebo.

This rearrangement joins TRBV18 to TRBJ2-7; 7 nucleotides agree with TRBD2. Germline assignment: CDR1 KGHSH and CDR2 LQKENI. V dropped 1 base and J dropped 2; count of bases not matched to a gene: 11. The CDR3 length is 17 residues. CDR3 residues: CASSPHGGGSPPYEQYF. The CDR3 nucleotides read TGTGCCAGCTCACCACACGGAGGCGGGAGCCCTCCCTACGAGCAGTACTTC.

The rearrangement uses TRBV6-5 and TRBJ2-2; no clear D gene. This CDR3 is built from 11 residues. Looked up from germline, CDR1 is MNHEY and CDR2 is SVGAGI. Trimming left V 8 bases short and J 6 bases short, with 7 bases between. This CDR3 is CASSLAGELFF. CDR3 sequence (DNA): TGTGCCAGCTCTCTGGCCGGGGAGCTGTTTTTT.

The chain couples TRBV5-6 to TRBJ1-1; TRBD1 is a possible D gene (6 bases). Germline V gene lookup returns CDR1 SGHDT and CDR2 YYEEEE. This CDR3 spans 15 amino acids. V gave up 2 bases and J gave up 3 bases, with 14 bases separating them. CDR3 residues: CASSFRGLGDTEAFF. The CDR3 DNA is TGTGCCAGCAGCTTCAGGGGCTTAGGCGACACTGAAGCTTTCTTT.

This clone was detected once. The chain joins TRBV19 to TRBJ2-2; 7 bases line up with TRBD1. V was pared by 9 bases and J by 4 bases, with 8 bases of the junction left unmatched. The germline gives CDR1 LNHDA, CDR2 SQIVND (reference sequence). The CDR3 totals 14 residues. The CDR3 DNA follows: TGTGCCAGCCAAGACAGGGCGACCACCGGGGAGCTGTTTTTT. Amino acid sequence: CASQDRATTGELFF.

The gene calls are TRBV7-9 and TRBJ1-3; no reliable D call. Germline values: CDR1 SEHNR, CDR2 FQNEAQ (reference sequence). The CDR3 is 15 residues long. V was clipped by 5 bases and J by 3 bases, with 14 bases between them. The CDR3, as DNA: TGTGCCAGCAGCCAAGGGCTAAGCGATGGAAACACCATATATTTT. As protein: CASSQGLSDGNTIYF.